This entry is about one T cell receptor beta chain. Its antigen is not known. These data come from a study of pediatric ulcerative colitis. Sequenced by immunoSEQ multiplex PCR; TCRdb stores in-frame clones only, minus some. Among 55,000 to 70,000 clones listed, 85% to 90% were seen once. Germline assignment: CDR1 SGHAT and CDR2 FQNNGV. CDR3 length: 13 amino acids. With 0 bases removed from V and 13 bases from J, the gap between germline ends came to 13 bases. Findings and limits, study-wide: In rectum, acute severe colitis had expanded clones and less diversity.

The chain uses TRBV11-2 and TRBJ2-1, with D possibly being TRBD2 (5 bases). The TCR comes from a boy aged 5-17 years who was a control in a study of pediatric ulcerative colitis. The sequenced sample consisted of blood. The DNA of the CDR3 is TGTGCCAGCAGCTTAGATCTACGGGGTTCTCAGTTCTTC. Translated, it gives CASSLDLRGSQFF.